These 20 T cell receptor beta chains came from one sample sequenced in a study of spatial heterogeneity in lung cancer (dated by TCRdb to the late 2010s). The time point label for this specimen denotes: sample taken at primary tumor resection. Whole RNA extracted from tumor and nontumor lung tissue, or from cryopreserved PBMC samples, was used for TCR sequencing without cell sorting. Library creation used 5' RACE. The instrument given in TCRdb is NextSeq 500. TCRdb cleaned the public reads at Q25 with fastp, built clones with MiXCR and kept in-frame beta chains. Entries are consolidated by CDR3 protein sequence, retaining the most common genes and DNA. Recorded for this sample are about 15,000 distinct CDR3 sequences; roughly 9.1% of them occurred a single time. Together, the top ten hold approximately 32% of the sample. The input for sequencing was PBMCs, taken at surgery. The source of these receptors is a male donor with early-stage non-small cell lung cancer.

This clonotype has ten or more counts. The CDR3: CASSERATGSYNEQFF. DNA for the CDR3: TGTGCCAGCAGTGAGAGGGCGACAGGGTCCTACAATGAGCAGTTCTTC. This chain connects TRBV2 to TRBJ2-1, with TRBD1 matching 7 bases. There are 16 residues in the CDR3. V was pared by 3 bases and J by 1 base, with 6 bases of the junction left unmatched. The germline CDR1 and CDR2 sequences are SNHLY and FYNNEI.

The table lists this clonotype with many counts. The J gene is TRBJ1-5, the V gene TRBV29-1; D gene uncertain. From germline, CDR1 is SQVTM and CDR2 ANQGSEA. V was trimmed by 7 bases and J by 6 bases, leaving 13 bases between them. CDR3 length: 12 amino acids. This CDR3 is CSARVEGQPQHF. The CDR3 DNA reads as TGCAGCGCCCGAGTCGAGGGTCAGCCCCAGCATTTT.

The chain has TRBV29-1 and TRBJ2-7; the match to TRBD1 covers 10 bases. Germline values: CDR1 SQVTM, CDR2 ANQGSEA. V trimming: 4 bases; J trimming: 4 bases; junction bases outside the gene matches: 4. CDR3 size: 13 residues. CDR3 in DNA: TGCAGCGTTGCCGGGACAGGGGCTTACGAGCAGTACTTC. Its translation: CSVAGTGAYEQYF.

This clonotype was found many times. The chain has TRBV20-1 and TRBJ1-6, with 7 bases that match TRBD1. The junction had 4 bases not matched to a gene; V was cut back by 1 base and J by 4 bases. The CDR3 totals 15 residues. The germline V gene has CDR1 DFQATT and CDR2 SNEGSKA (reference sequence). The CDR3 nucleotides read TGCAGTGCTAGAGTCCCACAGGGGTATAATTCACCCCTCCACTTT. Its translation: CSARVPQGYNSPLHF.

This clonotype was seen many times. The V gene is TRBV3-1, the J gene TRBJ1-5; D gene ambiguous. This CDR3 region has 13 residues. The germline gives CDR1 LGHDT, CDR2 YNNKEL (reference sequence). V lost 0 bases and J 7 bases, leaving 7 bases between the germline ends. CDR3 sequence (DNA): TGTGCCAGCAGCCAAGATCTAGGGCAGCCCCAGCATTTT. This translates into CASSQDLGQPQHF.

This clonotype was seen ten or more times. V is TRBV5-8 and J is TRBJ1-1; 8 bases align to TRBD1. V lost 0 bases to trimming and J lost 4 bases; unmatched junction nucleotides: 2. CDR3 length: 14 residues. In germline, CDR1 is SGHTS, CDR2 YDEGEE. The CDR3 is CASSLVQGATEAFF. The CDR3 coding sequence is TGTGCCAGCAGCTTGGTTCAGGGGGCCACTGAAGCTTTCTTT.

This clonotype was observed many times. The chain joins TRBV27 to TRBJ1-1; unclear D gene. Germline V gives CDR1 MNHEY, CDR2 SMNVEV (reference sequence). The CDR3 has 13 residues. V was cut by 6 bases and J by 1 base, with 9 bases left in between. CDR3 loop: CASSATQNTEAFF. CDR3 DNA: TGTGCCAGCAGCGCGACACAGAACACTGAAGCTTTCTTT.

This clonotype was counted many times. This rearrangement joins TRBV5-4 to TRBJ2-7; D might be TRBD1 or TRBD2, each matching 5 bases. The CDR3 is made up of 15 amino acids. V was shortened by 4 bases and J by 0 bases, with 14 bases between the two germline ends. The V gene's germline CDR1 is SGHNT and CDR2 YYREEE (reference sequence). The CDR3 nucleotides are TGTGCCAGCAGCCTTGGGACCCTCAGCTCCTACGAGCAGTACTTC. It is translated as CASSLGTLSSYEQYF.

In its sample, this clonotype was seen many times. V gene TRBV30 combines with J gene TRBJ2-7; 8 bases are a match to TRBD1. The CDR3 loop spans 15 amino acids. Germline CDR1 reads GTSNPN; CDR2 reads SVGIG (reference sequence). Trimming at V came to 2 bases and at J to 3 bases, leaving 9 bases not matched to a gene. The CDR3 spells CAWSPRQGQGYEQYF. The CDR3 region has the DNA TGTGCCTGGAGTCCCCGACAGGGGCAGGGCTACGAGCAGTACTTC.

This clonotype has at least ten counts. The V and J genes are TRBV11-3 and TRBJ2-1; the match to TRBD1 covers 9 bases. After removal of 5 bases from V and 6 bases from J, the junction contained 14 bases not matched to a gene. Germline values: CDR1 SGHNT, CDR2 YENEEA. This CDR3 has 17 amino acids. As DNA, the CDR3 is TGTGCCAGCAGCCCGACCCATGGGACAGGGAGCCTCAATGAGCAGTTCTTC. Translating it yields CASSPTHGTGSLNEQFF.

This clonotype is medium-sized (0.01 to 0.1%) in the sample. The rearrangement joins TRBV7-9 to TRBJ2-5; D ambiguous. Looked up from germline, CDR1 is SEHNR and CDR2 is FQNEAQ (reference sequence). Trimming stripped 3 bases from V and 5 bases from J, with 4 bases between. The CDR3 runs 11 residues. The CDR3 is CASSFSETQYF. In nucleotides, the CDR3 is TGTGCCAGCAGCTTTTCGGAGACCCAGTACTTC.

The chain is built from TRBV7-2 and TRBJ2-3, with 9 bases fitting TRBD2. The length of the CDR3 is 16 residues. Germline V gives CDR1 SGHTA, CDR2 FQGNSA. V dropped 1 base and J dropped 4; count of bases not matched to a gene: 6. The CDR3 loop reads CASSLGGSGSADTQYF. CDR3 nucleotide sequence: TGTGCCAGCAGCTTAGGAGGTAGCGGGAGCGCAGATACGCAGTATTTT. Filled out from reference TRBV7-2 and TRBJ2-3, the complete variable domain reads GAGVSQSPSNKVTEKGKDVELRCDPISGHTALYWYRQSLGQGLEFLIYFQGNSAPDKSGLPSDRFSAERTGGSVSTLTIQRTQQEDSAVYLCASSLGGSGSADTQYFGPGTRLTVL.

This clonotype showed up many times. The V call is TRBV4-1, the J call TRBJ2-2, with D possibly TRBD2 on 6 matching bases. V dropped 1 base and J dropped 6 bases, with 12 bases sitting between them. There are 15 residues in the CDR3. CDR1 and CDR2 from the germline V gene are MGHRA and YSYEKL. This chain's CDR3 is CASSQVGGLAGELFF. DNA for the CDR3: TGCGCCAGCAGCCAAGTGGGGGGTCTCGCCGGGGAGCTGTTTTTT.

This clonotype has at least ten counts. J is TRBJ2-1 and V is TRBV7-2, with 11 bases matching TRBD2. V trimming: 5 bases; J trimming: 12 bases; junction bases outside the gene matches: 6. The germline CDR1 and CDR2 sequences are SGHTA and FQGNSA. This CDR3 has 13 amino acids. The CDR3 spells CASSPSTSGGQFF. In nucleotides, the CDR3 is TGTGCCAGCAGCCCGTCTACTAGCGGGGGGCAGTTCTTC.

There are many counts of this clonotype. This rearrangement joins TRBV12-3 or TRBV12-4 to TRBJ2-7; D possibly corresponds to TRBD2 (6 bases). This CDR3 region has 15 residues. Trimming stripped 6 bases from V and 3 bases from J, with 18 bases between. For the CDR3, the DNA is TGTGCCAGCAGCACCGGTCGGGGGACGGGCTACGAGCAGTACTTC. This sequence encodes CASSTGRGTGYEQYF.

This clonotype appeared many times. The V call is TRBV28, the J call TRBJ2-7; tentatively, D is TRBD1 or TRBD2 (6 bases each). From germline, CDR1 is MDHEN and CDR2 SYDVKM. V lost 8 bases to trimming and J lost 2 bases, with 7 bases between them. The CDR3 consists of 11 residues. CDR3 amino acids: CASRGPYEQYF. The CDR3 DNA sequence: TGTGCCAGCCGGGGGCCCTACGAGCAGTACTTC.

This clonotype was recorded many times. The CDR3 ends on some other residue instead of the conserved phenylalanine or tryptophan, so this is likely a read error. The DNA is omitted, as the CDR3 cannot be located on it reliably, and the CDR3 follows TCRdb's listing. The chain employs TRBV12-3 or TRBV12-4 and TRBJ1-1. From its first to its last residue, the CDR3 has 8 amino acids. This CDR3 reads CARRTQVG.

This clonotype was recorded at least ten times. The chain has TRBV29-1 and TRBJ2-7; D is unclear. Trimming took off 1 base at V and 4 bases at J, with 5 bases between the two ends. The CDR3 is 11 residues long. CDR1 and CDR2 from the germline V gene are SQVTM and ANQGSEA. The DNA for the CDR3 is TGCAGCGTTGAAGGGGGATACGAGCAGTACTTC. Its protein is CSVEGGYEQYF.

This clonotype appeared many times. Here the CDR3 DNA reads TGCAGTGCTAGTCCTAGCGGCAGAAGACCAAATTACAATGAGCAGTTCTTC. Its translation is CSASPSGRRPNYNEQFF. The J gene is TRBJ2-1, the V gene TRBV20-1; 7 bases map to TRBD2. CDR1 DFQATT and CDR2 SNEGSKA come from the germline V gene (reference sequence). CDR3 length: 17 residues. The J segment lost 4 bases and the V segment lost 3 bases, leaving 15 bases of the junction unmatched.

This clonotype occurred many times. This chain links TRBV7-3 with TRBJ2-7, with TRBD1 identical over 11 bases. CDR1 and CDR2 (germline): SGHTA, FQGTGA. This CDR3 is built from 13 residues. The trim removed 5 bases at V and 6 bases at J, leaving 3 bases unmatched. This CDR3 is CASSPGTGGEQYF. CDR3 DNA sequence: TGTGCCAGCAGCCCCGGGACAGGGGGCGAGCAGTACTTC.